Reported below is one T cell receptor beta chain. This entry is derived from a study of early T cells in non-severe SARS-CoV-2 infection. Study-wide background: From unsorted whole blood, bulk RNA was sequenced, and the chains remained unpaired.

V lost 5 bases, J lost 5 bases, and 11 bases stayed unmatched. Looked up from germline, CDR1 is MNHNY and CDR2 is SVGAGI (reference sequence). The CDR3 consists of 15 residues. Tagging with unique molecular identifiers was applied to individual cDNA molecules. Each CDR3 protein gets one entry after TCRdb re-called the 5' RACE reads with MiXCR. Of more than 60,000 distinct CDR3 sequences in the sample, 12% were seen once. The material sequenced was whole blood, taken at baseline. This sequence was found in an adult who was a healthcare worker with PCR-confirmed SARS-CoV-2 infection or an uninfected control (not recorded which). The donor label of this sample is uncertain. The rearrangement links TRBV6-6 to TRBJ1-1, with 7 bases lining up with TRBD1. CDR3 sequence: CASSPRQGLVTEAFF. CDR3 DNA sequence: TGTGCCAGCAGTCCGCGACAGGGTCTTGTGACTGAAGCTTTCTTT.